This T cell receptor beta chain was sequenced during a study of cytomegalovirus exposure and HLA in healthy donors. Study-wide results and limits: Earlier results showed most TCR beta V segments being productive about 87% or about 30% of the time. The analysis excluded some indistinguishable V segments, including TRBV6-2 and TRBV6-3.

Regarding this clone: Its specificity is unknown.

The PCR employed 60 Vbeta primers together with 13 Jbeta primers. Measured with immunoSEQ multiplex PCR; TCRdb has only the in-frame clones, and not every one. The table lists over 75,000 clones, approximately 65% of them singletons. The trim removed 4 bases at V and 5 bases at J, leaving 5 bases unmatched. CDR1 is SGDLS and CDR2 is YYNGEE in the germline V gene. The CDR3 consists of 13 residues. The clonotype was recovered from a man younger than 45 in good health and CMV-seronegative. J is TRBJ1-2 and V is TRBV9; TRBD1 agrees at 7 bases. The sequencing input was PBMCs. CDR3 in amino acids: CASSPRQGYGYTF. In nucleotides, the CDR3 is TGTGCCAGCAGCCCCAGACAGGGTTATGGCTACACCTTC.